This T cell receptor beta chain comes out of a study of blood T cells in healthy people across ages. The use of a sample-barcoded 5' primer and a J-beta primer mix characterized a second PCR of about 7 to 12 cycles. Each cDNA molecule, via a template-switch adaptor with 12 random nucleotides, was tagged. Using its own MiXCR run on the 5' RACE reads, TCRdb lists one record per CDR3 protein. The sample records about 1.5 million distinct CDR3 sequences, around 40% being singletons. Germline-derived CDR1 and CDR2 are SNHLY and FYNNEI. V was clipped by 6 bases and J by 4 bases, with 9 bases between them. The CDR3 is 12 residues long. At least 7 million PBMCs were isolated per sample. This clonotype was seen repeatedly, ten times or more. The antigen is not known. Study-level findings and limits: There was a strong correlation between TCR beta diversity and naive T cell percentage. Unsorted PBMC material precluded a definitive naive versus antigen-experienced comparison.

The rearrangement uses TRBV2 and TRBJ2-5; a weak D match, TRBD2 (5 bases). The sequencing input was blood. The receptor comes from a woman under 30 in good health. The CDR3 loop is CASRGGGETQYF. In DNA form, the CDR3 reads TGTGCCAGCAGAGGCGGAGGAGAGACCCAGTACTTC. Using reference TRBV2 and TRBJ2-5 for the parts outside the CDR3, the full variable domain is EPEVTQTPSHQVTQMGQEVILRCVPISNHLYFYWYRQILGQKVEFLVSFYNNEISEKSEIFDDQFSVERPDGSNFTLKIRSTKLEDSAMYFCASRGGGETQYFGPGTRLLVL.